These 8 T cell receptor beta chains were sequenced from one sample in a study of monozygotic twins with inflammatory bowel disease. TCRdb processed the 5' RACE reads again and assigns one entry to each CDR3 protein, with no DNA. This sample's table has 400,000 or so distinct CDR3 sequences. Sequencing input: blood. These receptor sequences come from a human donor with ulcerative colitis or Crohn's disease, or a healthy co-twin of an affected twin (not recorded which).

The chain combines TRBV6-1 with TRBJ1-2; TCRdb lists TRBD1, though no DNA is available to test this call. CDR1 is MNHNS and CDR2 is SASEGT in the germline V gene. The CDR3 spans 15 residues. CDR3 region: CASSENWTGAGGYTF.

V usage is TRBV7-3 and J usage is TRBJ2-1. Germline CDR1 SGHTA, CDR2 FQGTGA. The CDR3 extends over 14 amino acids. The CDR3 protein is CASSLSDSYNEQFF. The variable domain in full, completed from reference TRBV7-3 and TRBJ2-1, reads GAGVSQTPSNKVTEKGKYVELRCDPISGHTALYWYRQSLGQGPEFLIYFQGTGAADDSGLPNDRFFAVRPEGSVSTLKIQRTERGDSAVYLCASSLSDSYNEQFFGPGTRLTVL.

The chain carries TRBV18 and TRBJ2-3; TCRdb reports TRBD1, a call that lacks DNA to check it against. The CDR3 is 13 residues long. The germline CDR1 and CDR2 sequences are KGHSH and LQKENI. The CDR3: CASSSPHVEAQYF.

This chain connects TRBV3-1 to TRBJ1-1; without DNA, the TCRdb call of TRBD1 cannot be checked. Germline CDR1 is LGHDT and CDR2 is YNNKEL (reference sequence). The CDR3 consists of 12 residues. The CDR3 loop reads CASSQGGGGTFF.

The genes are TRBV30 and TRBJ2-2; the D call from TCRdb, TRBD2, cannot be confirmed without DNA. The V gene's germline CDR1 is GTSNPN and CDR2 SVGIG (reference sequence). The CDR3 length is 16 residues. The CDR3 sequence: CAWSAIAGAYTGELFF. Full variable domain (outside the CDR3, taken from reference TRBV30 and TRBJ2-2): SQTIHQWPATLVQPVGSPLSLECTVEGTSNPNLYWYRQAAGRGLQLLFYSVGIGQISSEVPQNLSASRPQDRQFILSSKKLLLSDSGFYLCAWSAIAGAYTGELFFGEGSRLTVL.

The V and J genes are TRBV7-3 and TRBJ2-7. CDR1 and CDR2 from the germline V gene are SGHTA and FQGTGA. The CDR3 contains 15 residues. CDR3 in amino acids: CASSSGLEGPYEQYF.

The rearrangement uses TRBV30 and TRBJ2-3; TCRdb returns TRBD1, unconfirmable since there is no DNA. This CDR3 comprises 14 residues. Looked up from germline, CDR1 is GTSNPN and CDR2 is SVGIG (reference sequence). The CDR3 loop reads CAWSSVMRGNTQYF.

The chain couples TRBV4-2 to TRBJ2-2; the D gene TCRdb calls, TRBD2, cannot be checked with no DNA. The germline V gene encodes CDR1 LGHNA and CDR2 YNFKEQ. The CDR3 runs 15 residues. The CDR3 here is CASSQVGGGAGELFF.